One TCR beta chain is described in this entry. Its antigen is not identified. Germline V gene sequence: CDR1 SNHLY, CDR2 FYNNEI. Trimming pared 6 bases from V and 2 bases from J, leaving 9 bases between. This CDR3 comprises 13 residues. These data come from a study of PD-1 blockade in classical Hodgkin lymphoma. The patients all showed relapse after autologous stem cell transplantation, while their brentuximab vedotin exposure varied. Assay: immunoSEQ multiplex PCR; the TCRdb copy retains only in-frame clones and omits some. The data hold 25,000 to 30,000 clones, with approximately 70% observed a single time. Whole-study findings and limits: Newly diagnosed patients had baseline TCR diversity that was reportedly lower than that of healthy donors. Still unresolved is the cause of the repertoire differences, which may be disease activity or prior therapy.

The TCR was taken from a human donor with classical Hodgkin lymphoma. The specimen comprised peripheral blood mononuclear cells (PBMCs), sampled before the second cycle of nivolumab. The rearrangement links TRBV2 to TRBJ2-3; no definite D call. This chain's CDR3 is CASSPPYTDTQYF. CDR3 sequence (DNA): TGTGCCAGCAGCCCGCCCTACACAGATACGCAGTATTTT.